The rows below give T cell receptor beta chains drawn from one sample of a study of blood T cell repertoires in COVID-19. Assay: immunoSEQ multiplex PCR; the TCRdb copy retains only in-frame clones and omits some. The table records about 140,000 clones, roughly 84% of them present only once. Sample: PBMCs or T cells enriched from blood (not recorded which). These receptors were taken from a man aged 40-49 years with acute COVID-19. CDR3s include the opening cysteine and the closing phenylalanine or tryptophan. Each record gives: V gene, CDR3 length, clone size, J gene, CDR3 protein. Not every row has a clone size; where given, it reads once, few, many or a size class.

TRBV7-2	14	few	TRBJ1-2	CASSPGQARYGYTF
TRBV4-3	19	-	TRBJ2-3	CASSQDPPGLDGGTDTQYF
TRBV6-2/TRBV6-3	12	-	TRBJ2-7	CASSYSLYEQYF
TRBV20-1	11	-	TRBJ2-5	CSGRAQETQYF
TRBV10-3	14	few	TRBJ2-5	CATTPSGDRETQYF
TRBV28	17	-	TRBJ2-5	CASNDNHRGWGQETQYF
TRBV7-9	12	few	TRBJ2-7	CASSLGTGSLYF
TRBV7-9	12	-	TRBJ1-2	CASSFTGDGYTF
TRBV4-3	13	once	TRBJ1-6	CASSQDRVSTLHF
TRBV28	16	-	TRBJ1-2	CASSLLSRGTHYGYTF
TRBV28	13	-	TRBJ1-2	CASRYGTNYGYTF
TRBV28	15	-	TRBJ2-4	CASTSTRGIQNIQYF
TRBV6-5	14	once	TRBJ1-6	CASSTGQEGSPLHF
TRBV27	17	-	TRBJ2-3	CASSPPGDSASTDTQYF